This is a list of T cell receptor beta chains from one sample in a study of control samples from healthy donors and cancer patients. The assay was immunoSEQ multiplex PCR, and TCRdb's table has in-frame clones only and misses some. The table lists about 130,000 clones, roughly 94% of them singletons, with 14% in the top ten. The sequenced sample consisted of PBMCs. The receptors were sampled from a man between 60 and 75 years old with colorectal cancer. Both conserved end residues are part of each CDR3. D genes are given only for firm matches. The listing skips clone size in some rows; elsewhere it reads once, few, many or a size class.

TGTGCCAGCAGCCCGTTGACGGCATACACCGGGGAGCTGTTTTTT,CASSPLTAYTGELFF,.,15,TRBJ2-2,TRBV7-2,.
TGTGCCAGCAGCAAAGTCCAGGGGCAAGCTCCCTATGGCTACACCTTC,CASSKVQGQAPYGYTF,.,16,TRBJ1-2,TRBV21-1,.
TGTGCCATCAGTGCCGGGACAGGGGTCATGAACACTGAAGCTTTCTTT,CAISAGTGVMNTEAFF,.,16,TRBJ1-1,TRBV10-3,TRBD1
TGTGCCAGCAGCTTAGGGGGACAGCAAGAGACCCAGTACTTC,CASSLGGQQETQYF,.,14,TRBJ2-5,TRBV7-2,TRBD1
TGTGCCAGCTCAACTCCAGGACAGAACACTGAAGCTTTCTTT,CASSTPGQNTEAFF,.,14,TRBJ1-1,TRBV18,.
TGTGCCAGCTCACCAACAAACAATGAGCAGTTCTTC,CASSPTNNEQFF,.,12,TRBJ2-1,TRBV18,.
TGTGCCAGCAGCTTAGGGGCTTCTGGAAACACCATATATTTT,CASSLGASGNTIYF,.,14,TRBJ1-3,TRBV5-5,.
TGTGCCAGCAGTTTCCGGAGCTCCTACGAGCAGTACTTC,CASSFRSSYEQYF,.,13,TRBJ2-7,TRBV5-6,.
TGTGCCAGCAGCCAAGCGGCAGTAGGGGAAAAACTGTTTTTT,CASSQAAVGEKLFF,.,14,TRBJ1-4,TRBV3-1/TRBV3-2,.
TGTGCCAGCAGCTCCCGACAGGGGGAAGGACAGCCCCAGCATTTT,CASSSRQGEGQPQHF,.,15,TRBJ1-5,TRBV5-5,TRBD1
TGTGCCAGCAGCCCGGGACTAGCGGGGGTCTACTCCTACGAGCAGTACTTC,CASSPGLAGVYSYEQYF,.,17,TRBJ2-7,TRBV9,TRBD2
TGTGCCAGTAGTATTGAGACAGGGGGCACCGGGGAGCTGTTTTTT,CASSIETGGTGELFF,once,15,TRBJ2-2,TRBV19,TRBD1
TGTGCCAGCAGTCCCGGGACAGGGCCTCATGAGCAGTACTTC,CASSPGTGPHEQYF,.,14,TRBJ2-7,TRBV27,TRBD1
TGTGCCAGCAGCTGGACAGGGGGAAATCAGCCCCAGCATTTT,CASSWTGGNQPQHF,.,14,TRBJ1-5,TRBV5-5,TRBD1
TGTGCCAGTAGTATTTCCGGGGAGCTGTTTTTT,CASSISGELFF,once,11,TRBJ2-2,TRBV19,.